A single T cell receptor beta chain is shown here with its context. Per germline, CDR1 MNHEY and CDR2 SMNVEV (reference sequence). V lost 5 bases, J lost 0 bases, and 8 bases lay in between. The CDR3 length is 14 residues. This specimen comes from a study of shared clonotypes between healthy human individuals. This table comes from immunoSEQ multiplex PCR, and its TCRdb copy is limited to in-frame clones, with some not included. The sample has about 1 million clones, around 74% seen once; the top ten hold around 1.5%. This TCR came from a man between 18 and 35 years old in good health. Sample: memory CD4+ T cells sorted from blood. Subset denoted: CD45RA-negative fraction. The V gene is TRBV27, the J gene TRBJ2-1, with D perhaps being TRBD1 or TRBD2 (6 bases each). CDR3 in DNA: TGTGCCAGCAGTGGGGGGCCCTCCTACAATGAGCAGTTCTTC. It encodes CASSGGPSYNEQFF.